This TCR beta chain is from a study of control samples from healthy donors and cancer patients. Sequencing was performed with immunoSEQ multiplex PCR; in TCRdb, only in-frame clones are kept and a portion is missing. Here the sample spans about 150,000 clones, roughly 89% being singletons. Source material: blood. This TCR derives from a man in his thirties or forties in good health.

The CDR3 region is CASSLTGYQETQYF. The CDR3 nucleotides read TGCGCCAGCAGCTTGACGGGGTACCAAGAGACCCAGTACTTC. V and J are TRBV5-1 and TRBJ2-5, with D perhaps TRBD2 (5 bases). The CDR3 spans 14 residues. The V end lost 1 base, the J end lost 0 bases, and 7 bases lay between the germline ends. Germline V gene lookup returns CDR1 SGHRS and CDR2 YFSETQ. Full variable domain (remainder filled in from reference TRBV5-1 and TRBJ2-5): KAGVTQTPRYLIKTRGQQVTLSCSPISGHRSVSWYQQTPGQGLQFLFEYFSETQRNKGNFPGRFSGRQFSNSRSEMNVSTLELGDSALYLCASSLTGYQETQYFGPGTRLLVL.